Detailed here is one T cell receptor (beta chain). The antigen it recognizes is unknown. Per-base quality was not reported, and no clone a single base away is much larger than it. Per the publication, the time point label means: human tissue collected at research (rapid) autopsy. Over an approximately three-year period, roughly seven adult allo-HCT recipients who had steroid-refractory GVHD were prospectively enrolled in a research-autopsy study. Every GVHD patient had gastrointestinal GVHD and was given several lines of GVHD-directed therapy, and five of the GVHD patients also had skin involvement. Receptor amplification or capture employed the immunoSEQ multiplex PCR assay. TCRbeta CDR3 sequencing was performed at survey depth by Adaptive Biotechnologies, and CDR3 sequences, V/J genes, productive frequency and template counts were reported. Amplification of TCR beta CDR3 regions started from genomic DNA instead of RNA. Processing in the source paper ran as follows. Jensen-Shannon divergence was used to quantify pairwise repertoire overlap between tissues, with a value of 1 indicating complete divergence and a value of 0 indicating identical repertoires. Based on pairwise JSD values, tissues were grouped by single-linkage agglomerative hierarchical clustering, and the results were shown as dendrograms. All patient samples were analyzed with GLIPH2 using simulation_depth 1000, kmer_min_depth 3 and cdr3_length_cutoff 8, and only groups containing more than two unique CDR3s were kept. A standardized tissue-overlap score extrapolated Jaccard GLIPH-group overlap across patients to a standard repertoire size of 1000 clones. Linear mixed-effect models, with tissue as a fixed effect and individual as a random effect, were used to test how diversity related to clinical or experimental variables. The table was pulled from immuneACCESS by TCRdb, which kept in-frame rearrangements only. Such tables lose some clones; where checked, under half of the loss comes from unresolved V genes, and the rest has no known cause. The DNA gave D and trimming, while V, J and clone size come from that table. This sample is represented by over 650 clones; around half of them were singletons. 35% of the sample is taken by the ten largest.

The CDR3 spans 12 residues, from the cysteine through the phenylalanine. Solely the CDR3 DNA is kept, with 36 bases framed from the first base. Sequences SEHNR (CDR1) and FQNEAQ (CDR2) are obtained from the germline V gene (reference sequence). V lost 8 bases and J lost 4 bases; the stretch between them is 12 bases long. This entry comes from a study of tissue T cells after allogeneic stem cell transplantation (dated by TCRdb to between 2021 and 2024). Looking at the study overall: Grafts from donors were received by all GVHD patients, with a handful of grafts being unmodified and three being CD34-selected to deplete T cells. The human arm was a prospective observational study without blinding or randomization. Using research autopsies of patients with and without GVHD, plus mouse models of GVHD, the study profiled TCR beta repertoires across many tissues. Blood after death was drawn from a cardiac chamber or the inferior vena cava, and, when possible, marrow was aspirated from the iliac crest or spine. In viably preserved blood and marrow, CD3+ T cells were flow-sorted if cell numbers allowed, whereas smaller samples went directly to DNA extraction. General conclusions and limits of the study: Sampling depth was acknowledged as a limitation, and the patient cohort was both small and clinically heterogeneous. Only a few T cell clones appeared in more than one patient, yet motif-based clustering showed tissue-specific repertoire signatures that were shared between patients. Within patients, how anatomically similar tissues were was a major factor shaping TCR repertoire composition, regardless of disease or transplant status. In both patients and mice, T cells from blood and spleen picked up only a limited part of the TCR repertoire that was detected in tissues. The study did not establish which tissue TCRs were alloreactive or antigen-specific, and some clones may have been host cells that persisted.

The chain uses TRBV7-9 and TRBJ2-7; the D region may be TRBD1 or TRBD2, each matching 5 bases equally. The specimen was blood, collected at autopsy. This TCR was sampled from a male patient aged 60 or older with steroid-refractory graft-versus-host disease after an allogeneic stem cell transplant. Some T cells may be donor cells from the graft after a transplant. The sequenced DNA: TGTGCCAGCGGCCCTGGGGGTTACGAGCAGTACTTC. This is translated as CASGPGGYEQYF.